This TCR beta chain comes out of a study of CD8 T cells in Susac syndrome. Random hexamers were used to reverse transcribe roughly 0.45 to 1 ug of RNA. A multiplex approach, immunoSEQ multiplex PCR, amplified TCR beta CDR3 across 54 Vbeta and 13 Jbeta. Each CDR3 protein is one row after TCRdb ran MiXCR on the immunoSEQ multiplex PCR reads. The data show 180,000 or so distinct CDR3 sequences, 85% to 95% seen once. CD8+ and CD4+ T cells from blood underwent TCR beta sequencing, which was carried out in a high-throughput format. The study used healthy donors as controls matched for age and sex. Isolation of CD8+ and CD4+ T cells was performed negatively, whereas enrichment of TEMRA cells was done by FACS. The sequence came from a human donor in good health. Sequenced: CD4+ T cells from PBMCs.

The CDR3, as DNA: TGCAGCGTTGAAAGTGTGGCGGGGGCCAACGTCCTGACTTTC. As protein: CSVESVAGANVLTF. This sequence joins TRBV29-1 and TRBJ2-6; D unclear. V lost 2 bases to trimming and J lost 4 bases, with 9 bases between them. Germline V gene sequence: CDR1 SQVTM, CDR2 ANQGSEA. This CDR3 has 14 amino acids.